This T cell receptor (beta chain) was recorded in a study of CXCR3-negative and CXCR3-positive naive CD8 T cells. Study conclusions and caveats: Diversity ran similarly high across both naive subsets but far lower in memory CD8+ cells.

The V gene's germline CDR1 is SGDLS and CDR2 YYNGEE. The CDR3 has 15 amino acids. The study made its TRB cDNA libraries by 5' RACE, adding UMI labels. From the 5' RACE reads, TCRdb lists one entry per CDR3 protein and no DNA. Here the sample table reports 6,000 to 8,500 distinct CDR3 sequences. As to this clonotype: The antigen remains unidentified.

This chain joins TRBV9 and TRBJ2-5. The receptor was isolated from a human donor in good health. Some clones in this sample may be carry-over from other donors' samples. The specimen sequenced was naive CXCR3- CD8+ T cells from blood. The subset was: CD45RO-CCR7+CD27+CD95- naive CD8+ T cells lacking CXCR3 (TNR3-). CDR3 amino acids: CASSVALDYQETQYF.